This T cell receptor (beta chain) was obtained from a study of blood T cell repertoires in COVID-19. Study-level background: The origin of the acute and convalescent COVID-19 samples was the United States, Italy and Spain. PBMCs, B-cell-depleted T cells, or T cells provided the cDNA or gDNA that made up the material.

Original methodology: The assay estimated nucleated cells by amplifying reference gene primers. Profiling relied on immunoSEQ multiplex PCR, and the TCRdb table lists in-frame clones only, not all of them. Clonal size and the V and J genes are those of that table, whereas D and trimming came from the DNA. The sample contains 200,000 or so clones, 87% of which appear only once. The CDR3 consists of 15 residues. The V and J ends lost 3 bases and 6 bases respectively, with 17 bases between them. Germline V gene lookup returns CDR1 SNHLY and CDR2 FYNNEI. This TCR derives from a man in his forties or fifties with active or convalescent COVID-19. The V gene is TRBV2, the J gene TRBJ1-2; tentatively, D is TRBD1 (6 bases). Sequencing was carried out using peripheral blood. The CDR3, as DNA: TGTGCCAGCAGTGAGGTGGTCAGGGGAAAGGATGGCTACACCTTC. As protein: CASSEVVRGKDGYTF.